The text below deals with one T cell receptor (beta chain). Its antigen is currently unknown. This table comes from immunoSEQ multiplex PCR, and its TCRdb copy is limited to in-frame clones, with some not included. Of 30,000 to 35,000 clones listed, about 96% are singletons. Trimming pared 1 base from V and 4 bases from J, leaving 17 bases between. The CDR3 has 17 amino acids. The germline V gene encodes CDR1 LGHNT and CDR2 FRNRAP. The sample is drawn from a study of monozygotic twins with cystic fibrosis. Study-level findings and limits: Unrelated CF individuals shared fewer identical clonotypes than monozygotic CF twins. J usage was most co-twin-similar in 8 of 16 pairs, V in 13. The repertoire was suggested to be naive-dominated, clonality median around 0.01. Shared CDR3 numbers were not associated with age, concordance or severity.

The chain has TRBV12-5 and TRBJ1-3; a weak D match, TRBD1 (5 bases). The sample taken for sequencing was blood. The clonotype comes from a girl aged 2-10 years with cystic fibrosis. The CDR3 region is CASGLAPTGYTGNTIYF. The CDR3 bases are TGTGCTAGTGGTTTGGCACCTACAGGCTACACAGGAAACACCATATATTTT.